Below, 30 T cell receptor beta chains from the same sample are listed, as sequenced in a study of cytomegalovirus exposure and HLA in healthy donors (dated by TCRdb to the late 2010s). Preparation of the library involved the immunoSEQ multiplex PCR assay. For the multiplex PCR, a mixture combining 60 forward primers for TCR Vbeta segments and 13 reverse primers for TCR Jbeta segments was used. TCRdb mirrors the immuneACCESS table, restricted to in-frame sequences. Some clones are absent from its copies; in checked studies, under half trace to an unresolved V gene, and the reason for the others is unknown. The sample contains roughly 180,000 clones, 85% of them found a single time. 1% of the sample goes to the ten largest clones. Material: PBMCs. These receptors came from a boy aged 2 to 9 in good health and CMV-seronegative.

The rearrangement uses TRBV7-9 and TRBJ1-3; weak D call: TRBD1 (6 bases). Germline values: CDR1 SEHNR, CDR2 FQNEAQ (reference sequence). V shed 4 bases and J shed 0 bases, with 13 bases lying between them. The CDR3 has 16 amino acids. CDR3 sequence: CASSSFDRSSGNTIYF. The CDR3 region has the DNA TGTGCCAGCAGCTCCTTTGACAGGAGCTCTGGAAACACCATATATTTT. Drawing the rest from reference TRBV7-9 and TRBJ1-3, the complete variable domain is DTGVSQNPRHKITKRGQNVTFRCDPISEHNRLYWYRQTLGQGPEFLTYFQNEAQLEKSRLLSDRFSAERPKGSFSTLEIQRTEQGDSAMYLCASSSFDRSSGNTIYFGEGSWLTVV.

The CDR3 loop reads CASSGAGELSEKLFF. The CDR3 region has the DNA TGTGCCAGCAGTGGAGCAGGGGAACTGAGTGAAAAACTGTTTTTT. V is TRBV2 and J is TRBJ1-4; tentative D call: TRBD1 (6 bases). Germline V gene sequence: CDR1 SNHLY, CDR2 FYNNEI. CDR3 length equals 15 residues. Trimming removed 4 bases at V and 7 bases at J, with 16 bases between.

This CDR3 reads CASRGPVEDEQYF. As DNA, the CDR3 is TGTGCCAGCAGGGGCCCGGTGGAGGACGAGCAGTACTTC. This rearrangement joins TRBV7-9 to TRBJ2-7; possible D gene TRBD2, 5 bases. In germline, CDR1 is SEHNR, CDR2 FQNEAQ (reference sequence). The CDR3 extends over 13 amino acids. Trimming left V 6 bases short and J 5 bases short, with 14 bases between.

This CDR3 reads CASSGPDRDDMLTGELFF. The CDR3 nucleotides read TGTGCCAGCAGCGGGCCGGACAGGGACGATATGTTGACCGGGGAGCTGTTTTTT. The chain recombines TRBV11-1 with TRBJ2-2; TRBD1 aligns across 8 bases. The length of the CDR3 is 18 residues. V lost 5 bases to trimming and J lost 5 bases; unmatched junction nucleotides: 16. Germline V CDR1 and CDR2: SGHAT, FQDESV (reference sequence).

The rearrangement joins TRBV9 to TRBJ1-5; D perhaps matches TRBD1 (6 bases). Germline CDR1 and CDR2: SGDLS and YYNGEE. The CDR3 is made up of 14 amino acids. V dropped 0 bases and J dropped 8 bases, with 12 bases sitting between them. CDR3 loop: CASSVGQGLEPQHF. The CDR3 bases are TGTGCCAGCAGCGTAGGCCAGGGGTTGGAGCCCCAGCATTTT.

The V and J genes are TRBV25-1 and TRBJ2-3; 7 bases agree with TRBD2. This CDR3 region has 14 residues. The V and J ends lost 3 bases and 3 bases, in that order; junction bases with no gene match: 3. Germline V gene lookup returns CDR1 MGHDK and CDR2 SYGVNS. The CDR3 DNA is TGTGCCAGCAGTGATGTGGGAGGGACAGATACGCAGTATTTT. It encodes CASSDVGGTDTQYF.

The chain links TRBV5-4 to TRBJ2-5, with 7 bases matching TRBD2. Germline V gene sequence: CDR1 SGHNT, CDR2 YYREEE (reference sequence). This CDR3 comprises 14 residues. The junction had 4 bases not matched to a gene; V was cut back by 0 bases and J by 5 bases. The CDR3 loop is CASSLAGGRETQYF. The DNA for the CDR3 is TGTGCCAGCAGCTTGGCGGGGGGTAGGGAGACCCAGTACTTC.

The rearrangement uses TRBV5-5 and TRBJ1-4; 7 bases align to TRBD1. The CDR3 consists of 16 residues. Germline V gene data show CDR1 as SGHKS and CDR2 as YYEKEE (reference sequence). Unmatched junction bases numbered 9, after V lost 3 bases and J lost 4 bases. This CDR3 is CASSSHRQGVNEKLFF. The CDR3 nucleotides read TGTGCCAGCAGCTCACACAGACAGGGAGTTAATGAAAAACTGTTTTTT.

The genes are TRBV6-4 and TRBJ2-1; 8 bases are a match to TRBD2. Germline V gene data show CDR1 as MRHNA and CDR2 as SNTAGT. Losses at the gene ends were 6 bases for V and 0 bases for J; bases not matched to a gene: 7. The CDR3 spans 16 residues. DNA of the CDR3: TGTGCCAGCAGCGTGAGTAGCGGGGTCTCCTACAATGAGCAGTTCTTC. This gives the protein CASSVSSGVSYNEQFF.

The CDR3 DNA sequence: TGTGCCAGCAGCCCGGAGACTGGGAACACTGAAGCTTTCTTT. It translates to CASSPETGNTEAFF. The chain links TRBV6-4 to TRBJ1-1; unclear D gene. CDR1 is MRHNA and CDR2 is SNTAGT in the germline V gene. This CDR3 contains 14 residues. The V gene lost 6 bases and the J gene lost 1 base, with 12 bases spanning the gap.

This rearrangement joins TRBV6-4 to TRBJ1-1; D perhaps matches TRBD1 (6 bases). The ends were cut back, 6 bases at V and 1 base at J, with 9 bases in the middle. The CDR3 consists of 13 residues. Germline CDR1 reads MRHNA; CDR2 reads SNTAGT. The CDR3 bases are TGTGCCAGCAGCCGACAGGAGAACACTGAAGCTTTCTTT. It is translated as CASSRQENTEAFF.

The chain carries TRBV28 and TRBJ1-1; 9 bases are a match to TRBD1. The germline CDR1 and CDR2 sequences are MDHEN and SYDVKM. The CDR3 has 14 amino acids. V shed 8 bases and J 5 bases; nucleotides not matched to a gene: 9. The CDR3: CASDTGGPGTEAFF. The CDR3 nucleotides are TGTGCCAGCGATACAGGGGGCCCTGGGACTGAAGCTTTCTTT.

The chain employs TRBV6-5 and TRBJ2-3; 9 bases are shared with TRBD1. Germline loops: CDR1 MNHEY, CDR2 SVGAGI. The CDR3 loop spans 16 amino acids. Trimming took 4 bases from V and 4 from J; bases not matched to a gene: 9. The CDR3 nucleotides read TGTGCCAGCAGTTTCGTACAGGGGGCGCCTCCAGATACGCAGTATTTT. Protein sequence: CASSFVQGAPPDTQYF.

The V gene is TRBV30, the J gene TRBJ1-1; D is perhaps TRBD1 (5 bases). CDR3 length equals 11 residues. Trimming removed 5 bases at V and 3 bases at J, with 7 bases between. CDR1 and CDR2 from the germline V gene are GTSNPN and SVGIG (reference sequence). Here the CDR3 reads CAWSRDTEAFF. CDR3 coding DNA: TGTGCCTGGTCCAGGGACACTGAAGCTTTCTTT.

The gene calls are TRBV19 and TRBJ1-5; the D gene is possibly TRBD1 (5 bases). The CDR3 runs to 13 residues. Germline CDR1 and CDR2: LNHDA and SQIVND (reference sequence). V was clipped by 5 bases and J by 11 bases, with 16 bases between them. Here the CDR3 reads CASSPRDSLAQHF. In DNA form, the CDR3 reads TGTGCCAGTAGTCCCCGGGACTCCCTGGCCCAGCATTTT.

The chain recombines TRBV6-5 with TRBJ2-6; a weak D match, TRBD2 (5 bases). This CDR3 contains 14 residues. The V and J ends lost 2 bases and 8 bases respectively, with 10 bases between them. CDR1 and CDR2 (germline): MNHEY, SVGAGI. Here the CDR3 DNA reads TGTGCCAGCAGTTACCCGAGGGAGCCCAACGTCCTGACTTTC. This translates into CASSYPREPNVLTF.

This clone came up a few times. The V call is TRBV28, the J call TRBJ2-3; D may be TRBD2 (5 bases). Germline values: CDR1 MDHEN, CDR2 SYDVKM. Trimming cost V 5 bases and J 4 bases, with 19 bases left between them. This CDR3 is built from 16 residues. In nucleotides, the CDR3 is TGTGCCAGCAGTCTATACCGGGGTGTCTCACCAGATACGCAGTATTTT. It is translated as CASSLYRGVSPDTQYF.

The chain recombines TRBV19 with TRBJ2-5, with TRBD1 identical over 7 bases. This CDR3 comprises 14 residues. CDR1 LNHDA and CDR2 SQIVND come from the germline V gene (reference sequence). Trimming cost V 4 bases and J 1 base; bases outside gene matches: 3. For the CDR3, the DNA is TGTGCCAGTAGTAATTGGGACAGCCAAGAGACCCAGTACTTC. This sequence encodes CASSNWDSQETQYF.

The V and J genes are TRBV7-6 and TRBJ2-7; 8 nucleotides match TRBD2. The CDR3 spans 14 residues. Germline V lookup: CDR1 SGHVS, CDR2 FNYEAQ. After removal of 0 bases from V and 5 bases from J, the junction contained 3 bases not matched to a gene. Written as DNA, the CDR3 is TGTGCCAGCAGCTTAGCAGCGGGAGACCACGAGCAGTACTTC. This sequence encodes CASSLAAGDHEQYF.

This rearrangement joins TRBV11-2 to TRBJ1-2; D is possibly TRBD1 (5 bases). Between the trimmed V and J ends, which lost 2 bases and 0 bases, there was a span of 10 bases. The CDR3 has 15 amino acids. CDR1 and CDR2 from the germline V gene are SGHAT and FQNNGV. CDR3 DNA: TGTGCCAGCAGCTTAAGGGTAGGGGCTAACTATGGCTACACCTTC. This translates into CASSLRVGANYGYTF.

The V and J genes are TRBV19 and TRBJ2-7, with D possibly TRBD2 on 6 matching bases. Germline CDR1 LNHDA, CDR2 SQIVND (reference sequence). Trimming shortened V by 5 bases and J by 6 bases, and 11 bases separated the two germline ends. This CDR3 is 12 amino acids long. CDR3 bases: TGTGCCAGTAGTCCCCCCGGGGGCGAGCAGTACTTC. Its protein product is CASSPPGGEQYF.

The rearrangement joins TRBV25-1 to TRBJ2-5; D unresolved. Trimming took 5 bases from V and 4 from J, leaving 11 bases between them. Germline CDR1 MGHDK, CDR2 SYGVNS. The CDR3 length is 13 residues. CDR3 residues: CASSNSPGETQYF. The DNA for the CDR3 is TGTGCCAGCAGTAACAGTCCTGGAGAGACCCAGTACTTC.

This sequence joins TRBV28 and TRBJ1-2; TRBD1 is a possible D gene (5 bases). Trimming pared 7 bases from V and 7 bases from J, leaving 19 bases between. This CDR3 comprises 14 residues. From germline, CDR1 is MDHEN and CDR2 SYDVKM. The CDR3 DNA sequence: TGTGCCAGCATCCTAAACGGGGGGAATTGTGGCTACACCTTC. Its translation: CASILNGGNCGYTF.

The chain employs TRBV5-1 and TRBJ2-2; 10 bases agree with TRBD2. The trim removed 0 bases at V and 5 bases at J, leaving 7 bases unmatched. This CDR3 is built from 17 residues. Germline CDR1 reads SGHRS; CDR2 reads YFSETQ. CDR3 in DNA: TGCGCCAGCAGCTTGGCTCTAGCGGGGGAGGAGACCGGGGAGCTGTTTTTT. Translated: CASSLALAGEETGELFF.

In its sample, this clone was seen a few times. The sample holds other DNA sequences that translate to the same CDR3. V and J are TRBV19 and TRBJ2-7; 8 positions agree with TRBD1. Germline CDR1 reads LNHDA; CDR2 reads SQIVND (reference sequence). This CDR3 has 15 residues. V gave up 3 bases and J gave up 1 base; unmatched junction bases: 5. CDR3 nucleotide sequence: TGTGCCAGTAGTATGGGCAGGGGGCCATCCTACGAGCAGTACTTC. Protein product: CASSMGRGPSYEQYF.

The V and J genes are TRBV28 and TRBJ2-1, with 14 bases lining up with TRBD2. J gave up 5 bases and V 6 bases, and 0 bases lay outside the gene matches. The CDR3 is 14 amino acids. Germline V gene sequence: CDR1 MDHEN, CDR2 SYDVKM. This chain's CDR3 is CASRGLAGDNEQFF. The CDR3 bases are TGTGCCAGCAGGGGACTAGCGGGGGACAATGAGCAGTTCTTC.

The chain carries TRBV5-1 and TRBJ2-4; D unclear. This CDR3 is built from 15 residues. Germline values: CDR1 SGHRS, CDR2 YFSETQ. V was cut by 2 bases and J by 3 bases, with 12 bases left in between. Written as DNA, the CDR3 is TGCGCCAGCAGCTTCCTAGGCACGGACAAAAACATTCAGTACTTC. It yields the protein CASSFLGTDKNIQYF. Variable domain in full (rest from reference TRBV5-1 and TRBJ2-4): KAGVTQTPRYLIKTRGQQVTLSCSPISGHRSVSWYQQTPGQGLQFLFEYFSETQRNKGNFPGRFSGRQFSNSRSEMNVSTLELGDSALYLCASSFLGTDKNIQYFGAGTRLSVL.

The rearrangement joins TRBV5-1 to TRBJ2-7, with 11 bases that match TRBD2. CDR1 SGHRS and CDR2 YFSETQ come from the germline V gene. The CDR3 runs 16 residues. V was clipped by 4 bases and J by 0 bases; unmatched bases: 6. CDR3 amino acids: CASSRGLAASSYEQYF. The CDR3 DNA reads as TGCGCCAGCAGCAGGGGACTAGCGGCCAGCTCCTACGAGCAGTACTTC.

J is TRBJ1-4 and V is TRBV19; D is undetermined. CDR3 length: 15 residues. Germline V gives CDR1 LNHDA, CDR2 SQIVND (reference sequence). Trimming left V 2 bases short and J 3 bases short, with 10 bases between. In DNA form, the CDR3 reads TGTGCCAGTAGTATAATTGGCGGGGCTAATGAAAAACTGTTTTTT. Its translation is CASSIIGGANEKLFF.

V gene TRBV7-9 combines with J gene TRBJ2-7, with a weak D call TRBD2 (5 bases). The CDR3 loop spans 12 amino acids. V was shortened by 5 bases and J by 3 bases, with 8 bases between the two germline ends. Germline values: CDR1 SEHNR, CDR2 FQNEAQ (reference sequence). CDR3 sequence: CASSQAGYEQYV. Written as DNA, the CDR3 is TGTGCCAGCAGCCAGGCGGGCTACGAGCAGTACGTC.